Below, one T cell receptor beta chain is given with its context. The antigen is not known. This was the immunoSEQ v3.0 assay at survey level. Assay: immunoSEQ multiplex PCR; the TCRdb copy retains only in-frame clones and omits some. The sample holds approximately 35,000 clones, 85% to 95% seen once. The data are from a study of long-term antiretroviral therapy in people with HIV. Whole-study results and caveats: Blood, drawn from about 2004 to 2018, may reflect older ART regimens. Across all time points, the repertoire was dominated by clones that expanded before ART. HIV repertoire CDR3 lengths ranged less widely than those of controls.

Unmatched junction bases numbered 7, after V lost 4 bases and J lost 4 bases. The CDR3 contains 15 residues. CDR1 and CDR2 from the germline V gene are SGHNT and YYREEE (reference sequence). Post-ART PBMC samples numbered at least two per donor, and pre-ART ones at least one. This receptor was taken from a woman aged 45-60 years with HIV. The chain carries TRBV5-4 and TRBJ2-2; 7 bases align to TRBD2. The material was unsorted PBMCs, obtained about 5.1 years after starting antiretroviral therapy. The CDR3 protein is CASSRGGAGTGELFF. CDR3 DNA: TGTGCCAGCAGCAGGGGAGGGGCGGGCACCGGGGAGCTGTTTTTT. Together with reference TRBV5-4 and TRBJ2-2, the CDR3 gives the full variable domain: ETGVTQSPTHLIKTRGQQVTLRCSSQSGHNTVSWYQQALGQGPQFIFQYYREEENGRGNFPPRFSGLQFPNYSSELNVNALELDDSALYLCASSRGGAGTGELFFGEGSRLTVL.